The 6 T cell receptor beta chains below come from one sample, sequenced in a study of blood T cell repertoires in COVID-19. Data came from immunoSEQ multiplex PCR; TCRdb stores just in-frame clones and leaves some out. The sample lists about 210,000 clones, about 88% occurring once. Sequencing used peripheral blood. The receptors derive from a woman between 35 and 50 years old with acute or convalescent COVID-19.

The chain uses TRBV27 and TRBJ1-4, with D maybe TRBD1 (5 bases). Germline lookup yields CDR1 MNHEY and CDR2 SMNVEV (reference sequence). This CDR3 region has 14 residues. V dropped 3 bases and J dropped 10 bases, with 15 bases sitting between them. Here the CDR3 DNA reads TGTGCCAGCAGTTTTGGGACTTCTTCGGGAAAACTGTTTTTT. Translating it yields CASSFGTSSGKLFF.

The chain couples TRBV5-6 to TRBJ1-5; no firm D call. Deletions cut 1 base from V and 7 bases from J, with 12 bases between. The CDR3 length is 14 residues. Germline lookup yields CDR1 SGHDT and CDR2 YYEEEE. CDR3 coding DNA: TGTGCCAGCAGCTTGTTTGGGTCAGGACAGCCCCAGCATTTT. Protein sequence: CASSLFGSGQPQHF.

In this sample, this clone turned up once. This CDR3 reads CASGQGRTEAFF. In nucleotides, the CDR3 is TGTGCCAGCGGACAGGGCCGGACTGAAGCTTTCTTT. The rearrangement links TRBV9 to TRBJ1-1; TRBD1 agrees at 8 bases. V was pared by 7 bases and J by 5 bases, with 4 bases of the junction left unmatched. The CDR3 sequence is 12 residues long. CDR1 is SGDLS and CDR2 is YYNGEE in the germline V gene. The whole variable domain, remainder taken from reference TRBV9 and TRBJ1-1, is DSGVTQTPKHLITATGQRVTLRCSPRSGDLSVYWYQQSLDQGLQFLIQYYNGEERAKGNILERFSAQQFPDLHSELNLSSLELGDSALYFCASGQGRTEAFFGQGTRLTVV.

This clone showed up just once. V usage is TRBV12-3 or TRBV12-4 and J usage is TRBJ1-5, with D perhaps matching TRBD1 (5 bases). This CDR3 has 13 residues. Trimming shortened V by 6 bases and J by 7 bases, and 13 bases separated the two germline ends. CDR3 sequence: CASRDSGRQPQHF. CDR3 nucleotide sequence: TGTGCCAGCAGAGACAGTGGGCGGCAGCCCCAGCATTTT.

The V and J genes are TRBV5-1 and TRBJ2-5; 9 bases line up with TRBD2. J lost 4 bases, V lost 2 bases, and 12 bases had no gene match. Germline V lookup: CDR1 SGHRS, CDR2 YFSETQ. The CDR3 totals 17 residues. The DNA for the CDR3 is TGCGCCAGCAGCTTATCTGTAGCTCGAGCGGGGGGAGAGACCCAGTACTTC. It yields the protein CASSLSVARAGGETQYF.

This clone occurred once. This chain uses TRBV5-5 with TRBJ1-2, with 7 bases fitting TRBD1. V dropped 2 bases and J dropped 8; count of bases not matched to a gene: 15. Germline CDR1 reads SGHKS; CDR2 reads YYEKEE (reference sequence). The CDR3 is 16 residues long. Here the CDR3 DNA reads TGTGCCAGCAGCTTTTACTTTCGACAGGGCGGAGGAGGCTACACCTTC. Its protein is CASSFYFRQGGGGYTF.